This TCR beta chain was captured by sequencing in a study of radiation and T cells in renal cell carcinoma. For the study at large: Nephrectomy followed 15 Gy stereotactic body radiation by 4 weeks.

Noted time point: blood 2 weeks post-SBRT. Treatment defined: 15 Gy SBRT to primary tumor, nephrectomy 4 weeks later. Study-wide results and caveats: In blood, top tumor clones expanded by 2 weeks, shrinking by 4.

Note on this clone: As yet, its antigen is unknown.

V lost 8 bases and J 5 bases, leaving 10 bases between the germline ends. The CDR3 covers 12 residues. The germline CDR1 and CDR2 sequences are MNHEY and SVGAGI. Some clones are missing from TCRdb's copy, which holds only in-frame ones; the method was immunoSEQ multiplex PCR. The sample consists of about 130,000 clones, about 81% of them appearing once. The gene calls are TRBV6-5 and TRBJ1-5; the D gene is possibly TRBD1 (6 bases). This receptor was taken from a woman aged 55-70 years with renal cell carcinoma. The sample was blood, taken from a patient whose treatment included radiotherapy and nephrectomy. The CDR3 coding sequence is TGTGCCAGCCAATCAGGGGATCAGCCCCAGCATTTT. The encoded protein is CASQSGDQPQHF.